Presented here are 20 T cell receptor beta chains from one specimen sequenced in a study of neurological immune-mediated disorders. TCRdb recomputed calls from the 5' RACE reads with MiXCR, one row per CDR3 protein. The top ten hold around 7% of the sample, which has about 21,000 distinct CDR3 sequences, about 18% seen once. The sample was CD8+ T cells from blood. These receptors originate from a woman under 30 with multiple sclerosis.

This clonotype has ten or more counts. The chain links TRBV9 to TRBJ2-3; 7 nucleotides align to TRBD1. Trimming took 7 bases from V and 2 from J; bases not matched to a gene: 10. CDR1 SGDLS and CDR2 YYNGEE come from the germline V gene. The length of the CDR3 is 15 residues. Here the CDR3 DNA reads TGTGCCAGCCAAGGGGGCAGGGGGACCACAGATACGCAGTATTTT. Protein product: CASQGGRGTTDTQYF.

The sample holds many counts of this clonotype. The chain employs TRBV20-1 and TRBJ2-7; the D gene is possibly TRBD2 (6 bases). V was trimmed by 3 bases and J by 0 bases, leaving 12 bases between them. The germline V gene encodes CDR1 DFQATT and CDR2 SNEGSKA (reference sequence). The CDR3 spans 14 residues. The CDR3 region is CSASERASSYEQYF. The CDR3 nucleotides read TGCAGTGCTAGTGAGCGGGCGAGCTCCTACGAGCAGTACTTC.

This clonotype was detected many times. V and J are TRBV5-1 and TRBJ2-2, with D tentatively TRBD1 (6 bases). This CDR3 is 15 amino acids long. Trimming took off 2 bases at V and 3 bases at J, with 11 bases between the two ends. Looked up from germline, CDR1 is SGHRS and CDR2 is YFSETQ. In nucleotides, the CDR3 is TGCGCCAGCAGCTTCAGGGGCGGTTACACCGGGGAGCTGTTTTTT. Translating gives CASSFRGGYTGELFF.

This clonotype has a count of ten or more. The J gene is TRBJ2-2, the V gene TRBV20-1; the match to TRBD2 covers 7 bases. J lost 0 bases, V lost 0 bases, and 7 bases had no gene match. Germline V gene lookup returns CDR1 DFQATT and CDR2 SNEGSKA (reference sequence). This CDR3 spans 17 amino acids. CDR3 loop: CSARDPGSGTNTGELFF. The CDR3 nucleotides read TGCAGTGCTAGAGATCCGGGGAGCGGGACGAACACCGGGGAGCTGTTTTTT.

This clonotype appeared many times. This chain's CDR3 is CASSAAGNQPQHF. CDR3 nucleotide sequence: TGCGCCAGCAGCGCGGCAGGCAATCAGCCCCAGCATTTT. The chain uses TRBV5-1 and TRBJ1-5; unclear D gene. Germline loops: CDR1 SGHRS, CDR2 YFSETQ. This CDR3 has 13 residues. Between the trimmed V and J ends, which lost 4 bases and 2 bases, there was a span of 7 bases.

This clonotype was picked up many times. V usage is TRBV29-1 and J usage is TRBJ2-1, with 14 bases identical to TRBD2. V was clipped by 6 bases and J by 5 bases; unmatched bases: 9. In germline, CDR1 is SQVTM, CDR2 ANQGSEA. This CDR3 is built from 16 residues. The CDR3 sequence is CSVAGTSGSYDNEQFF. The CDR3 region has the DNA TGCAGCGTGGCCGGGACTAGCGGGAGTTATGACAATGAGCAGTTCTTC.

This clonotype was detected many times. The CDR3 region has the DNA TGTGCCACCAGCAGAGATTTGCGGGGGAGCTACAATGAGCAGTTCTTC. It encodes CATSRDLRGSYNEQFF. The chain recombines TRBV15 with TRBJ2-1; TRBD2 aligns across 7 bases. With V trimmed by 0 bases and J by 3 bases, 5 bases remained unmatched. CDR3 length: 16 amino acids. Germline lookup yields CDR1 LNHNV and CDR2 YYDKDF (reference sequence).

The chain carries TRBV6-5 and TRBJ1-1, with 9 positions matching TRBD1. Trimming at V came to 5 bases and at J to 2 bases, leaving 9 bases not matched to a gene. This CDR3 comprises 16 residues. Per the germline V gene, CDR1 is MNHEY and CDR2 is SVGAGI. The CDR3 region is CASSPRPGQGNTEAFF. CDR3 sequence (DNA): TGTGCCAGCAGTCCTAGACCGGGACAGGGCAACACTGAAGCTTTCTTT.

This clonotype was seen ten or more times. CDR3 protein: CSGLAGEYNTGELFF. The CDR3 DNA reads as TGCAGCGGACTAGCGGGAGAGTATAACACCGGGGAGCTGTTTTTT. This chain joins TRBV29-1 and TRBJ2-2, with TRBD2 matching 12 bases. Trimming took 7 bases from V and 2 from J; bases not matched to a gene: 5. The CDR3 loop spans 15 amino acids. Germline CDR1 SQVTM, CDR2 ANQGSEA.

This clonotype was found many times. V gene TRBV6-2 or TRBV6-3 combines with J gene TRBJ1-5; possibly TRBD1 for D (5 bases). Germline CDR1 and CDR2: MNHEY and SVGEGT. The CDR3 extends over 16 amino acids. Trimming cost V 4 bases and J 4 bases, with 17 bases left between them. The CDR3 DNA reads TGTGCCAGCAGTTCCCCCGAGGGGCCCTCTAATCAGCCCCAGCATTTT. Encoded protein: CASSSPEGPSNQPQHF.

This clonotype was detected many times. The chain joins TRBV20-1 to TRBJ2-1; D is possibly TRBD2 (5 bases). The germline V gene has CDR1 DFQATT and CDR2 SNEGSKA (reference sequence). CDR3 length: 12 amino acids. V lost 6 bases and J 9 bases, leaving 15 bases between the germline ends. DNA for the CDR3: TGCAGTGCGGTCTTCTCCCGGGGTGAGCAGTTCTTC. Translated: CSAVFSRGEQFF.

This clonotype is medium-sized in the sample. The CDR3 spells CASSYQSTDTQYF. For the CDR3, the DNA is TGTGCCAGCAGCTACCAGAGCACAGATACGCAGTATTTT. The gene calls are TRBV11-2 and TRBJ2-3; D not resolved. This CDR3 comprises 13 residues. Trimming took off 4 bases at V and 0 bases at J, with 5 bases between the two ends. The germline CDR1 and CDR2 sequences are SGHAT and FQNNGV.

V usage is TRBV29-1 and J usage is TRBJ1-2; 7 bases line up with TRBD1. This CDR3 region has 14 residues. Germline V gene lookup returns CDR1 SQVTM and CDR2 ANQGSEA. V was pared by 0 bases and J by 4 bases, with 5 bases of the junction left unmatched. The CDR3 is CSVEDGRTGYGYTF. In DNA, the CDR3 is TGCAGCGTTGAAGATGGGAGGACAGGCTATGGCTACACCTTC.

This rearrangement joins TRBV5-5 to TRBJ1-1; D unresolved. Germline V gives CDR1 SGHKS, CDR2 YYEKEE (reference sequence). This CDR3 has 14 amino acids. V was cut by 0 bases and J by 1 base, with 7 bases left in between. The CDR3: CASSLASRNTEAFF. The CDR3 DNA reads TGTGCCAGCAGCTTGGCCTCAAGGAACACTGAAGCTTTCTTT.

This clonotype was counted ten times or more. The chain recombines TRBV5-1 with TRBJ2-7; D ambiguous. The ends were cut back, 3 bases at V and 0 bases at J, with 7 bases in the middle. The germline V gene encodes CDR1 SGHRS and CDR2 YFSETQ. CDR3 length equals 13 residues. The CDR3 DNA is TGCGCCAGCAGCTCCGACCTCTCCTACGAGCAGTACTTC. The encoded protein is CASSSDLSYEQYF. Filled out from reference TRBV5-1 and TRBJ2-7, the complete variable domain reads KAGVTQTPRYLIKTRGQQVTLSCSPISGHRSVSWYQQTPGQGLQFLFEYFSETQRNKGNFPGRFSGRQFSNSRSEMNVSTLELGDSALYLCASSSDLSYEQYFGPGTRLTVT.

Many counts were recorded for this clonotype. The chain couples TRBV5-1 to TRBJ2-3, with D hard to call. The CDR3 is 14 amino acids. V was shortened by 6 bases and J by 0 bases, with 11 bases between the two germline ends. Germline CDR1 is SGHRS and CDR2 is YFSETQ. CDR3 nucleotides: TGCGCCAGCACCTACAGACCGAGCACAGATACGCAGTATTTT. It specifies CASTYRPSTDTQYF.

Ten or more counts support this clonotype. The CDR3 DNA reads as TGCGCCAGCAGCCCTCAGTTGAACACTGAAGCTTTCTTT. This codes for CASSPQLNTEAFF. The chain uses TRBV4-1 and TRBJ1-1; D remains unclear. V was cut by 4 bases and J by 0 bases, with 6 bases left in between. Germline CDR1 is MGHRA and CDR2 is YSYEKL. This CDR3 has 13 residues.

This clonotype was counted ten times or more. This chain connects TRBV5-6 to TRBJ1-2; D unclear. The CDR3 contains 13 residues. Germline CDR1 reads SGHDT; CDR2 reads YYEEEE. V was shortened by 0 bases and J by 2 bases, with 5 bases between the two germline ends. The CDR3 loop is CASSLAGNYGYTF. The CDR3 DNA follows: TGTGCCAGCAGCTTGGCCGGAAACTATGGCTACACCTTC.

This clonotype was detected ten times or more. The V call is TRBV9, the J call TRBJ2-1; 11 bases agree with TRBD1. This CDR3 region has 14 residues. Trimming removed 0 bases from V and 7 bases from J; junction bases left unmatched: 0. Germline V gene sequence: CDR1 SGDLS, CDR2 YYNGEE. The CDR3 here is CASSVGDRGNEQFF. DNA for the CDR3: TGTGCCAGCAGCGTAGGGGACAGGGGGAATGAGCAGTTCTTC.

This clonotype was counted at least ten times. CDR3 loop: CASSLGGEAYEQYV. CDR3 DNA: TGTGCCAGCAGCTTAGGGGGGGAGGCCTACGAGCAGTACGTC. This sequence joins TRBV7-6 and TRBJ2-7; D might be TRBD2 (6 bases). The germline V and J ends were trimmed by 1 base and 2 bases, with 9 bases remaining between them. The germline V gene encodes CDR1 SGHVS and CDR2 FNYEAQ. The CDR3 consists of 14 residues.